A single sample is the source of the 11 T cell receptor beta chains below, sequenced in a study of CD8+CD57+ T cells in acquired aplastic anemia. The TCR beta profiling, which covered VDJ combination and CDR3 sequence, was carried out using genomic DNA as the template. TCRdb analysed the reads with MiXCR anew, one entry per CDR3 protein. Of about 220,000 distinct CDR3 sequences listed, roughly 35% were seen once; the top ten hold around 1.1%. Sequencing input: sorted CD4+, CD8+, or CD8+CD57+ T cells (not recorded which) from PBMCs. These receptors all come from a human donor in good health, serving as a control.

This clonotype showed up many times. The CDR3 here is CSARTERTVYNEQFF. CDR3 nucleotide sequence: TGCAGTGCTAGAACCGAGAGGACCGTATACAATGAGCAGTTCTTC. The V gene is TRBV20-1, the J gene TRBJ2-1; D remains ambiguous. The CDR3 covers 15 residues. Germline V gene data show CDR1 as DFQATT and CDR2 as SNEGSKA (reference sequence). V lost 2 bases to trimming and J lost 4 bases, with 15 bases between them.

This clonotype was counted only a few times. The chain recombines TRBV11-2 with TRBJ2-1, with 9 bases that match TRBD1. The germline CDR1 and CDR2 sequences are SGHAT and FQNNGV. This CDR3 has 18 residues. V shed 1 base, J shed 6 bases, and the junction held 13 bases outside the gene matches. CDR3 in amino acids: CASSLGFMGTGLINEQFF. Here the CDR3 DNA reads TGTGCCAGCAGCTTAGGATTTATGGGGACAGGGTTGATCAATGAGCAGTTCTTC.

A word on this clonotype: A much larger clone is a single base away; this may be a read error. The chain carries TRBV11-2 and TRBJ1-1; D possibly corresponds to TRBD1 (6 bases). Trimming stripped 4 bases from V and 6 bases from J, with 15 bases between. CDR3 length: 14 residues. The germline CDR1 and CDR2 sequences are SGHAT and FQNNGV. The CDR3 is CASSSTRGHAEAFF. The DNA of the CDR3 is TGTGCCAGCAGCTCCACGAGGGGACACGCTGAAGCTTTCTTT.

This clonotype was seen only a few times. This may arise from a read error, as a much more abundant clone is one base away. The V and J genes are TRBV9 and TRBJ2-2, with TRBD1 as a possible D gene (6 bases). This CDR3 region has 14 residues. Germline CDR1 reads SGDLS; CDR2 reads YYNGEE. CDR3 residues: CASSVHQGIGELSF. CDR3 DNA: TGTGCCAGCAGCGTACATCAGGGGATCGGGGAGCTGTCTTTT.

This clonotype occurred a few times. The chain uses TRBV20-1 and TRBJ1-1, with D possibly matching TRBD1 (6 bases). Per germline, CDR1 DFQATT and CDR2 SNEGSKA (reference sequence). V lost 2 bases, J lost 7 bases, and 20 bases lay in between. The CDR3 extends over 15 amino acids. The CDR3 DNA follows: TGCAGTGCTAGAAATCTCTATCTCAGGGGCGGTGAAGCTTTCTTT. Translated, it gives CSARNLYLRGGEAFF.

This clonotype has at least ten counts. V gene TRBV10-3 combines with J gene TRBJ2-1, with TRBD2 matching 11 bases. The trim removed 6 bases at V and 2 bases at J, leaving 6 bases unmatched. This CDR3 has 16 residues. Looked up from germline, CDR1 is ENHRY and CDR2 is SYGVKD. In DNA, the CDR3 is TGTGCCATCAGGTTAAGACTAGCGGGAACCTACAATGAGCAGTTCTTC. Protein: CAIRLRLAGTYNEQFF.

The genes are TRBV19 and TRBJ1-2; D remains unclear. This CDR3 is 12 amino acids long. Per germline, CDR1 LNHDA and CDR2 SQIVND (reference sequence). Trimming took 6 bases from V and 13 from J, leaving 18 bases between them. Written as DNA, the CDR3 is TGTGCCAGTAGATGGGAAGGGTTGGAAGGCACCTTC. Protein product: CASRWEGLEGTF.

This clonotype was seen many times. V usage is TRBV7-9 and J usage is TRBJ1-5; tentative D call: TRBD1 (5 bases). CDR3 size: 14 residues. In germline, CDR1 is SEHNR, CDR2 FQNEAQ (reference sequence). Trimming removed 1 base from V and 4 bases from J, with 8 bases in between. CDR3 coding DNA: TGTGCCAGCAGCTTAGTGGGACCTAATCAGCCCCAGCATTTT. Protein: CASSLVGPNQPQHF.

Comments on this clonotype: The junction departs from germline at one end; a sequencing error may be responsible. The chain recombines TRBV7-7 with TRBJ2-7, with D maybe TRBD1 (5 bases). Germline assignment: CDR1 SSHAT and CDR2 FNYEAQ (reference sequence). The CDR3 consists of 13 residues. CDR3 region: CASSINQGDEQYF. CDR3 sequence (DNA): TGTGCTAGCAGCATCAATCAAGGGGACGAGCAGTACTTC.

Written as DNA, the CDR3 is TGTGCCAGCAGCTTAACTGGGGGGGCAGGACAGACCGGGGAGCTGTTTTTT. Protein product: CASSLTGGAGQTGELFF. The chain combines TRBV7-3 with TRBJ2-2; TRBD2 might be the D (7 bases). Trimming removed 0 bases from V and 5 bases from J, with 16 bases in between. In germline, CDR1 is SGHTA, CDR2 FQGTGA. The CDR3 runs 17 residues.

The genes are TRBV25-1 and TRBJ2-5; 13 nucleotides align to TRBD2. Germline V gene lookup returns CDR1 MGHDK and CDR2 SYGVNS. The CDR3 has 15 residues. After removal of 5 bases from V and 4 bases from J, the junction contained 4 bases not matched to a gene. The CDR3 here is CASSRRTSGGETQYF. The CDR3 DNA follows: TGTGCCAGCAGTAGGCGGACTAGCGGGGGAGAGACCCAGTACTTC. The full variable domain, completed using reference TRBV25-1 and TRBJ2-5, is EADIYQTPRYLVIGTGKKITLECSQTMGHDKMYWYQQDPGMELHLIHYSYGVNSTEKGDLSSESTVSRIRTEHFPLTLESARPSHTSQYLCASSRRTSGGETQYFGPGTRLLVL.